The following is a T cell receptor beta chain sequence with its context. Antigen: not known. Until they underwent thyroid surgery, no patient had received any treatment. This sample stems from a study of metastatic and nonmetastatic thyroid tumors. On the study more broadly: The study looked at repertoires side by side in blood and in tumor or nodule tissue from malignant and benign thyroid patients.

The CDR3 length is 13 residues. Trimming left V 1 base short and J 7 bases short, with 8 bases between. Germline V CDR1 and CDR2: SGHRS, YFSETQ. Study findings and constraints: Reports indicated that malignant thyroid tumors showed significantly higher TCR beta diversity than benign nodules did, in blood and tumor.

Per the original methods: What underpinned the distant-metastasis classifier for papillary thyroid cancer was the set of CDR3 differences across clinicopathological groups. TCRdb re-analyzed the PCR reads using MiXCR. The V and J calls shown here were made by TCRdb, not taken from the authors' results. The sample holds 15,000 to 20,000 clones, 34% seen once. The chain employs TRBV5-1 and TRBJ1-4; no reliable D call. The receptor comes from a male donor with papillary thyroid cancer or a benign thyroid nodule (not recorded which). Some clones in this sample may be carry-over from other donors' samples. Input material: tumor tissue. The CDR3 loop reads CASSLNPGEKLFF. In DNA form, the CDR3 reads TGCGCCAGCAGCTTGAATCCGGGTGAAAAACTGTTTTTT.